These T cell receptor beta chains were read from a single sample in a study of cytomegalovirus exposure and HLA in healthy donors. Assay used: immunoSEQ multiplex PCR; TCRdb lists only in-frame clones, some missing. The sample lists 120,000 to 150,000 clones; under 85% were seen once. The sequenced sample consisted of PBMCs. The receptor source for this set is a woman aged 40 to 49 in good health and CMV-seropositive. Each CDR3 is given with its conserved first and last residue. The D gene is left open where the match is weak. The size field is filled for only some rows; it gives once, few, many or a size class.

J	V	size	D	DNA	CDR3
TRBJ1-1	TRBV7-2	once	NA	NA	CASSFGPGGSNTEAFF
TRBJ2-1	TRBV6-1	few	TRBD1	TGTGCCACCGTAGCAGGGGGAAGCTCCTACAATGAGCAGTTCTTC	CATVAGGSSYNEQFF
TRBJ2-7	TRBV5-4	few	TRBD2	TGTGCCAGCAGCCAAGACGGATCGATTCTAGCGGGGGGATCGTACTTC	CASSQDGSILAGGSYF
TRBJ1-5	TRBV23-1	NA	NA	TGCGCCAGCAGTCAATCGGTCAGGGAAAATCAGCCCCAGCATTTT	CASSQSVRENQPQHF
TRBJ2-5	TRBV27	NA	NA	TGTGCCAGCGGAGGGTTCGGGGCTGAGACCCAGTACTTC	CASGGFGAETQYF
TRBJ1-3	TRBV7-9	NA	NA	TGTGCCAGCAGCACCGACGGCGGGGGTGAATACACCATATATTTT	CASSTDGGGEYTIYF
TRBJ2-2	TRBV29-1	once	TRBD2	TGCAGCGTTCTAGCGGGGCCCACCGGGGAGCTGTTTTTT	CSVLAGPTGELFF
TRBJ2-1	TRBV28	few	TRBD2	TGTGCCAGCAGCTCCCCGCGGACTAGAACAGCTAGGGAGCAGTTCTTC	CASSSPRTRTAREQFF
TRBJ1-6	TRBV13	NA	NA	TGTGCCAGCAGCTTACAGGGTTCTTACTCACCCCTCCACTTT	CASSLQGSYSPLHF
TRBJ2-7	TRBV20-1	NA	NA	TGCAGTGCTGCCCCAGGGGAAAGGCAGTACTTC	CSAAPGERQYF
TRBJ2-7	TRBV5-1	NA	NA	TGCGCCAGCGGCGTTCAGGACTCCTACGAGCAGTACTTC	CASGVQDSYEQYF
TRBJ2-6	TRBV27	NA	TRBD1	TGTGCCAGCAGTTTAGGGGGGGGGACAGGGGACTCTGGGGCCAACGTCCTGACTTTC	CASSLGGGTGDSGANVLTF
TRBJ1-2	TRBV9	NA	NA	TGTGCCAGCAGCCCTCGTGTTGGGGCCCGAAGTCCGTATGGCTACACCTTC	CASSPRVGARSPYGYTF
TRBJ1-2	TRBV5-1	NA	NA	TGCGCCAGCAGCTTGGCCTTTCAGGGTGTGACTGGCTACACCTTC	CASSLAFQGVTGYTF
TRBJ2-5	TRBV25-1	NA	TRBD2	TGTGCCAGCAGTGAGTTAGCGGGGGGGCCGGGAGAGACCCAGTACTTC	CASSELAGGPGETQYF
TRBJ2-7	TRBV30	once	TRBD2	TGTGCCTGGAGCGGCCCCCAGCGGGGGAATTCCTACGAGCAGTACTTC	CAWSGPQRGNSYEQYF
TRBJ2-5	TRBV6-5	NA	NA	TGTGCCAGCAGTCAGGGGTTAGGGACCCAGTACTTC	CASSQGLGTQYF
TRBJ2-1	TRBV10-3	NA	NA	TGTGCTAACGGCGAGGGTTTGGCCCACAATGAGCAGTTCTTC	CANGEGLAHNEQFF